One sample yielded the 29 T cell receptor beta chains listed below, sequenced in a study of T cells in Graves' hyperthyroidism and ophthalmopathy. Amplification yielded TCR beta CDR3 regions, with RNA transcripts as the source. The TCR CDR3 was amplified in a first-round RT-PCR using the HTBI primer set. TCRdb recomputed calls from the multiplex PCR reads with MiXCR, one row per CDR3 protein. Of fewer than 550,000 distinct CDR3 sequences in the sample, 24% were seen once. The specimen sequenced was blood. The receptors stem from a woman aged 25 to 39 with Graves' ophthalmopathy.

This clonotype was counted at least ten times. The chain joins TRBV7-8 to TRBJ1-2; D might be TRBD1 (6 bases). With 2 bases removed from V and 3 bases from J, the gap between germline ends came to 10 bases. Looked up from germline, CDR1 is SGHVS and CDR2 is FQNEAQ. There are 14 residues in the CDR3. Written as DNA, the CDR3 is TGTGCCAGCAGCTTATCAGGGGCAGACTATGGCTACACCTTC. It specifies CASSLSGADYGYTF.

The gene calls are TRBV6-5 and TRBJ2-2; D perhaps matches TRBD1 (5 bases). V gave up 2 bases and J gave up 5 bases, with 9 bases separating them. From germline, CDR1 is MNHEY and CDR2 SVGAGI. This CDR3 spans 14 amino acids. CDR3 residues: CASSYQDRTGELFF. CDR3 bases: TGTGCCAGCAGTTACCAAGACAGAACCGGGGAGCTGTTTTTT.

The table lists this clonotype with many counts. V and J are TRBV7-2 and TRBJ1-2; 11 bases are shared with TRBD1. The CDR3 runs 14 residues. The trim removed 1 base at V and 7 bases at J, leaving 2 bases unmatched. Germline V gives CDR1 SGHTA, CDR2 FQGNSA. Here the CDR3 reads CASSLGTGGGGYTF. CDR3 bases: TGTGCCAGCAGCTTAGGGACAGGGGGCGGTGGCTACACCTTC.

The CDR3, as DNA: TGTGCCAGCTCACCGGTTACAGGGGTAAACACTGAAGCTTTCTTT. Its protein is CASSPVTGVNTEAFF. This sequence joins TRBV18 and TRBJ1-1; 7 bases agree with TRBD1. J was trimmed by 2 bases and V by 3 bases; bases with no gene match: 6. Germline assignment: CDR1 KGHSH and CDR2 LQKENI. The CDR3 runs to 15 residues.

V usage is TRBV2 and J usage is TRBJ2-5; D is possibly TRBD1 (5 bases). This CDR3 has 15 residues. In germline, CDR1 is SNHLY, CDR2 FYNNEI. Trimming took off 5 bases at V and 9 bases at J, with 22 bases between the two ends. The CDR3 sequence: CASSSGIGRAIPQYF. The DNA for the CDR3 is TGTGCCAGCAGTAGTGGAATCGGCAGGGCTATTCCCCAGTACTTC.

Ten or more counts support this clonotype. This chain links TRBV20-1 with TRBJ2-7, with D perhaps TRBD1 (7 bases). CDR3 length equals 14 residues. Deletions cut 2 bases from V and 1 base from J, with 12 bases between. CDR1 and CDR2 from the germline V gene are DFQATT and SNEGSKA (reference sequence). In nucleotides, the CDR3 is TGCAGTGCTAGAAGGGCAGGGGGGTCCTACGAGCAGTACTTC. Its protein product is CSARRAGGSYEQYF.

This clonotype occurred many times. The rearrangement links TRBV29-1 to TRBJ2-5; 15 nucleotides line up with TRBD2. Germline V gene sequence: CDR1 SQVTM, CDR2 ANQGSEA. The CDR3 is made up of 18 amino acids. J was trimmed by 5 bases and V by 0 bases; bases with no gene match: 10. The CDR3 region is CSVEDHGTSGGLGETQYF. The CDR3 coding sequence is TGCAGCGTTGAAGATCACGGGACTAGCGGGGGGTTGGGGGAGACCCAGTACTTC. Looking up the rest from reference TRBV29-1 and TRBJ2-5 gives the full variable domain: SAVISQKPSRDICQRGTSLTIQCQVDSQVTMMFWYRQQPGQSLTLIATANQGSEATYESGFVIDKFPISRPNLTFSTLTVSNMSPEDSSIYLCSVEDHGTSGGLGETQYFGPGTRLLVL.

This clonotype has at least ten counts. DNA for the CDR3: TGTGCCATCAGTGAAAGCGGACAGGAAAATAACTACGAGCAGTACTTC. It is translated as CAISESGQENNYEQYF. The V call is TRBV10-3, the J call TRBJ2-7; 7 bases line up with TRBD1. This CDR3 is built from 16 residues. The germline V gene encodes CDR1 ENHRY and CDR2 SYGVKD. V shed 3 bases and J 3 bases; nucleotides not matched to a gene: 11.

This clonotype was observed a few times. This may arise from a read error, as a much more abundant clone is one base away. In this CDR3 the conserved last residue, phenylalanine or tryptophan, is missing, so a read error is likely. CDR3 in DNA: TGCAGTGCTAGGGACCGGACGGGTTATGGCTACACCTAC. Translated: CSARDRTGYGYTY. The V call is TRBV20-1, the J call TRBJ1-2; the D is unclear. Germline CDR1 is DFQATT and CDR2 is SNEGSKA (reference sequence). V was pared by 3 bases and J by 5 bases, with 13 bases between. The CDR3 is 13 amino acids.

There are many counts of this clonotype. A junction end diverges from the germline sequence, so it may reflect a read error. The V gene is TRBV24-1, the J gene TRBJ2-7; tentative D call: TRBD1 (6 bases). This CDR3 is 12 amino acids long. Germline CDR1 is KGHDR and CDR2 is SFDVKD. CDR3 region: CATSDYRDTLNF. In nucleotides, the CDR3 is TGTGCCACCAGTGACTACCGGGACACCTTGAACTTC.

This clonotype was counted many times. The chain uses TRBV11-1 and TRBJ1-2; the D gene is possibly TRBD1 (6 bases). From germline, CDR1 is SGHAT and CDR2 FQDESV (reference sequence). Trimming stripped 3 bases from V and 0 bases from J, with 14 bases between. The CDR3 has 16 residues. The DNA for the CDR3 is TGTGCCAGCAGCTTGGGGGGCGGCTTAGCTAACTATGGCTACACCTTC. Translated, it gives CASSLGGGLANYGYTF.

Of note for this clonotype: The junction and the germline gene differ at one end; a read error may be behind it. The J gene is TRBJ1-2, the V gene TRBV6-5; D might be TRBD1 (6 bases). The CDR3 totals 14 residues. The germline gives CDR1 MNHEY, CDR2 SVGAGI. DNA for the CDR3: TGTGCCAGCACTTTGAACAGGGAGGCCTATGGCTACGCCTTC. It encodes CASTLNREAYGYAF.

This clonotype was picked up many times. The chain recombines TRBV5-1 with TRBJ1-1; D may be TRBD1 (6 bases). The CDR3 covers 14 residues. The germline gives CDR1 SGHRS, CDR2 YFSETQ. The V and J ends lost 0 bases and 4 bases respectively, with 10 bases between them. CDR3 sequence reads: CASSLGSDSTEAFF. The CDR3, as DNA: TGCGCCAGCAGCTTGGGGTCGGACAGCACTGAAGCTTTCTTT.

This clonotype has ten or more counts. CDR3 nucleotide sequence: TGTGCCAGCAGTTACTCGACTAGCGGAAAATACGAGCAGTACTTC. It translates to CASSYSTSGKYEQYF. The V gene is TRBV6-5, the J gene TRBJ2-7, with 9 nucleotides matching TRBD2. CDR3 length: 15 residues. The J segment lost 4 bases and the V segment lost 0 bases, leaving 4 bases of the junction unmatched. Germline lookup yields CDR1 MNHEY and CDR2 SVGAGI.

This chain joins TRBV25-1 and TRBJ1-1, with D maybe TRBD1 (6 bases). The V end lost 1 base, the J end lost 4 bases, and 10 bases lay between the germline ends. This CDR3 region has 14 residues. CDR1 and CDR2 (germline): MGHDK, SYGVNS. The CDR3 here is CASSESRGVTEAFF. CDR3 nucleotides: TGTGCCAGCAGTGAATCGAGGGGGGTCACTGAAGCTTTCTTT. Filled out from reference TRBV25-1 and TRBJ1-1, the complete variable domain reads EADIYQTPRYLVIGTGKKITLECSQTMGHDKMYWYQQDPGMELHLIHYSYGVNSTEKGDLSSESTVSRIRTEHFPLTLESARPSHTSQYLCASSESRGVTEAFFGQGTRLTVV.

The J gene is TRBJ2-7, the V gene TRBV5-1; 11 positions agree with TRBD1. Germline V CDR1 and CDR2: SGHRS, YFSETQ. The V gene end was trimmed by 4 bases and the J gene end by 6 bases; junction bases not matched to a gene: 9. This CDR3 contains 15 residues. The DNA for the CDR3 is TGCGCCAGCAGCCCCCCCGGGACAGGGGGGGCCGAGCAGTACTTC. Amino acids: CASSPPGTGGAEQYF.

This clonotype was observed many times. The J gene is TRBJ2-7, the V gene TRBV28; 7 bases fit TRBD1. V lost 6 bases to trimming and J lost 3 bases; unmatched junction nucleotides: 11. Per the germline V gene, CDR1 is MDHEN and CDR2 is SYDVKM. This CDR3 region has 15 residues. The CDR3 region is CASSVTGVRHYEQYF. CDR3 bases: TGTGCCAGCAGCGTTACAGGGGTTCGACACTACGAGCAGTACTTC.

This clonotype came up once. The CDR3 is CASSFRRFGQPQHF. CDR3 nucleotide sequence: TGTGCCAGCAGTTTCAGACGGTTTGGTCAGCCCCAGCATTTT. This sequence joins TRBV12-3 or TRBV12-4 and TRBJ1-5, with no clear D. The CDR3 consists of 14 residues. V lost 3 bases to trimming and J lost 6 bases, with 12 bases between them.

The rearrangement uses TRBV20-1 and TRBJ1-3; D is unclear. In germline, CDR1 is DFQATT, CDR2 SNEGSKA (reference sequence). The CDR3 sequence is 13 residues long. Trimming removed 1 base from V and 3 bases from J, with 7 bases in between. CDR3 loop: CSARAGYGNTIYF. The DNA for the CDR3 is TGCAGTGCTAGAGCGGGGTATGGAAACACCATATATTTT.

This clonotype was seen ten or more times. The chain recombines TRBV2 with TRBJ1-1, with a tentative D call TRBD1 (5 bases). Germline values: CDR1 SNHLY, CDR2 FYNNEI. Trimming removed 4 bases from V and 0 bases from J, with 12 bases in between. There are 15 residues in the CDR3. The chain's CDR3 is CASSGYRRVNTEAFF. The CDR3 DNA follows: TGTGCCAGCAGTGGATACAGGCGAGTGAACACTGAAGCTTTCTTT.

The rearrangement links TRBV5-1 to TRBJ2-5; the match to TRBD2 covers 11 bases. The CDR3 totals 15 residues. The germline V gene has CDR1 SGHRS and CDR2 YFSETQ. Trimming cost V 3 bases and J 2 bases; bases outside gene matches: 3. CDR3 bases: TGCGCCAGCAGCTCGGGACTAGCGGAACAAGAGACCCAGTACTTC. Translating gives CASSSGLAEQETQYF.

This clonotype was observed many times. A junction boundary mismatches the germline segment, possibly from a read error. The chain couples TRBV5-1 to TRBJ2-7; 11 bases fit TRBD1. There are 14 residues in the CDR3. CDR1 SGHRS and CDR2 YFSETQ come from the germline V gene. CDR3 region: CASSLGQGAYEQYF. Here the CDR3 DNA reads TGTGCCAGCAGCCTAGGACAGGGGGCATACGAGCAGTACTTC.

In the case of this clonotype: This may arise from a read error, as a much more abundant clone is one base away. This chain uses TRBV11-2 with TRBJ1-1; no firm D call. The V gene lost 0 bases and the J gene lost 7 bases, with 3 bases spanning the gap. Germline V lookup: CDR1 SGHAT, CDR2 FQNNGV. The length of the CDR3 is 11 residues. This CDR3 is CASSLEIEAFF. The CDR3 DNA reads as TGTGCCAGCAGCTTAGAGATTGAAGCTTTCTTT.

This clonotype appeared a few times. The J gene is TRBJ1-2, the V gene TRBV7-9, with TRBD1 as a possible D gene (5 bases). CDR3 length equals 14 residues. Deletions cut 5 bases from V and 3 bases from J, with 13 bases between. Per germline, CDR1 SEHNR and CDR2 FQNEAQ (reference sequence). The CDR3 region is CASSRGTADYGYTF. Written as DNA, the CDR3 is TGTGCCAGCAGCCGAGGGACGGCTGACTATGGCTACACCTTC.

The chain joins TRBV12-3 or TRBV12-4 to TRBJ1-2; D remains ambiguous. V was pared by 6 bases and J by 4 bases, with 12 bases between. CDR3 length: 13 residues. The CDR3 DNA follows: TGTGCCAGCAGAATGGACCCGGGCTATGGCTACACCTTC. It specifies CASRMDPGYGYTF.

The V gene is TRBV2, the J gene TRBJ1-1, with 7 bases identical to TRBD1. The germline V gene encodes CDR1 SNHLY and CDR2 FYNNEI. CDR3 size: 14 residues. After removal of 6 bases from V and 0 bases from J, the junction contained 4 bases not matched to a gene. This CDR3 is CASRVDRLNTEAFF. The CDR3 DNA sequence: TGTGCCAGCAGAGTGGACAGGTTGAACACTGAAGCTTTCTTT.

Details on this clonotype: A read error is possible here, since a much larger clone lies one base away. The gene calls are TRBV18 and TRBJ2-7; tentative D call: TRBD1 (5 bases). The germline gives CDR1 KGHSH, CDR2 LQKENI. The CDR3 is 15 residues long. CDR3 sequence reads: CASSSPAGSRNEQYF. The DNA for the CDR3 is TGTGCCAGCTCATCACCGGCAGGGTCGCGGAACGAGCAGTACTTC.

The CDR3 spells CASRKQRDTTYEQYF. CDR3 coding DNA: TGCGCCAGCAGGAAACAGCGGGACACTACCTACGAGCAGTACTTC. This chain links TRBV10-2 with TRBJ2-7, with a weak D call TRBD2 (7 bases). The germline CDR1 and CDR2 sequences are WSHSY and SAAADI. The CDR3 is 15 amino acids. V gave up 6 bases and J gave up 2 bases, with 17 bases separating them.

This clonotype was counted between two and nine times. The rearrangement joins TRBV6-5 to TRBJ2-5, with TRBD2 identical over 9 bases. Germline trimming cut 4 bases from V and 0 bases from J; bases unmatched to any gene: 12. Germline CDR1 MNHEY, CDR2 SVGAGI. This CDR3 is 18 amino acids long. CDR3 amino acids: CASSSGRWASGDQETQYF. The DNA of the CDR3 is TGTGCCAGCAGTTCTGGGAGGTGGGCTAGCGGGGACCAAGAGACCCAGTACTTC.